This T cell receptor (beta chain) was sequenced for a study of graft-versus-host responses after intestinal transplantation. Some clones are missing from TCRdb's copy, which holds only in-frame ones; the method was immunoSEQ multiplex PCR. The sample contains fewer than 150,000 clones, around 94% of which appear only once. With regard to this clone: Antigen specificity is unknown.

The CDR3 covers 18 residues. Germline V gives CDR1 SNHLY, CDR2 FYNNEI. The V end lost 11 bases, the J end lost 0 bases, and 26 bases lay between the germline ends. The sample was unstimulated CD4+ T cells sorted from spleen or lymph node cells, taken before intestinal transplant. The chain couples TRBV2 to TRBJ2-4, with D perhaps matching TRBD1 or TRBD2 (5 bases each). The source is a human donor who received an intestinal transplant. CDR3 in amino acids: CAVSGAEAGFLAKNIQYF. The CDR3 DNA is TGTGCCGTATCTGGGGCGGAGGCGGGTTTCCTAGCCAAAAACATTCAGTACTTC.